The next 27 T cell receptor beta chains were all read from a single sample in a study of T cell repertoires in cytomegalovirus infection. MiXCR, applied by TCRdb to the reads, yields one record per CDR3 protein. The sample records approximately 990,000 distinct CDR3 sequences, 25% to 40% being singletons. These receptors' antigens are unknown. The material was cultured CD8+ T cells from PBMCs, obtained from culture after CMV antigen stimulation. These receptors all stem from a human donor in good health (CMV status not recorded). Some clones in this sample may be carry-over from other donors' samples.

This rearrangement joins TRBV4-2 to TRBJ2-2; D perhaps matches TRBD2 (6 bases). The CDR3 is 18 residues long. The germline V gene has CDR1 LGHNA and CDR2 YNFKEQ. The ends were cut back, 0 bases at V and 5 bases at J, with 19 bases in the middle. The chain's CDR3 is CASSQDLAGSIGTGELFF. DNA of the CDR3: TGTGCCAGCAGCCAAGATCTCGCGGGGAGCATCGGAACCGGGGAGCTGTTTTTT.

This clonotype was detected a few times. Here the CDR3 DNA reads TGTGCCAGCAGCGAGACTAGCGGTTACGAGCAGTACGTC. It codes for CASSETSGYEQYV. The genes are TRBV7-8 and TRBJ2-7; 9 bases fit TRBD2. From germline, CDR1 is SGHVS and CDR2 FQNEAQ. The junction had 3 bases not matched to a gene; V was cut back by 5 bases and J by 4 bases. CDR3 length: 13 amino acids.

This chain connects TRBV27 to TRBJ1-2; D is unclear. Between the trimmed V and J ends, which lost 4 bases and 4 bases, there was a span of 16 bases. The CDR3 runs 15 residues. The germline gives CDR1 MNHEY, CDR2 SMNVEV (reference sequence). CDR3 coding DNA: TGTGCCAGCAGTTACCGCCCAGGAGGCCTCTATGGCTACACCTTC. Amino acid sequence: CASSYRPGGLYGYTF.

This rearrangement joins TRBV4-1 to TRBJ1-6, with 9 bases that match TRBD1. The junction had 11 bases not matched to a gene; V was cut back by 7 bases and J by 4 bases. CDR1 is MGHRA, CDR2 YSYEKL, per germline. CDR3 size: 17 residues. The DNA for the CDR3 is TGCGCCAGCACCCCAAGGGGGACAGGGAATTATAATTCACCCCTCCACTTT. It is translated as CASTPRGTGNYNSPLHF.

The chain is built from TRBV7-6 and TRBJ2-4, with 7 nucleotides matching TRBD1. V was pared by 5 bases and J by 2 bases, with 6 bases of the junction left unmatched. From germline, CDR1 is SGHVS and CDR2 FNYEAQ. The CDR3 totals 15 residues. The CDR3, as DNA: TGTGCCAGCAGCGTCAACAGGGGTTCCAAAAACATTCAGTACTTC. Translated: CASSVNRGSKNIQYF.

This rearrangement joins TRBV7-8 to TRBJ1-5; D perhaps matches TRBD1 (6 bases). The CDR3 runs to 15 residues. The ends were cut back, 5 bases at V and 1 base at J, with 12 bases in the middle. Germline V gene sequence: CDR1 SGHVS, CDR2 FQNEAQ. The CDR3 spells CASSLPRGSNQPQHF. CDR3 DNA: TGTGCCAGCAGCCTCCCAAGGGGGAGCAATCAGCCCCAGCATTTT. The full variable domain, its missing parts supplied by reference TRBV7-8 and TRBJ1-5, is GAGVSQSPRYKVAKRGQDVALRCDPISGHVSLFWYQQALGQGPEFLTYFQNEAQLDKSGLPSDRFFAERPEGSVSTLKIQRTQQEDSAVYLCASSLPRGSNQPQHFGDGTRLSIL.

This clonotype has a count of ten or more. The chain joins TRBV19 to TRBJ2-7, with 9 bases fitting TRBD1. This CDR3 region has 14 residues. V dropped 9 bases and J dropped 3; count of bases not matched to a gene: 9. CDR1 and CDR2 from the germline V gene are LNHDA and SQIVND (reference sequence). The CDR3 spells CASSPGQGGYEQYF. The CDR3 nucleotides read TGTGCCAGCAGCCCGGGACAGGGAGGCTACGAGCAGTACTTC.

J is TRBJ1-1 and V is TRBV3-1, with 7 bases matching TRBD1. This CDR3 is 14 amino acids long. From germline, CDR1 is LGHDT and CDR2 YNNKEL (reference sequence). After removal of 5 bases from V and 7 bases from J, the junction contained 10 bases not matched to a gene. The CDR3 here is CASSTRQGINEAFF. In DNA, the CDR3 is TGTGCCAGCAGCACCCGACAGGGAATCAATGAAGCTTTCTTT.

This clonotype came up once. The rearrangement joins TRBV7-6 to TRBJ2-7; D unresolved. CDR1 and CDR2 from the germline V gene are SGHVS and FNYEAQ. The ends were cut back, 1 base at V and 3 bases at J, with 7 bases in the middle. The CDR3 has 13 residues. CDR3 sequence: CASSLDELYEQYV. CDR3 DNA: TGTGCCAGCAGCTTAGACGAACTCTACGAGCAGTACGTC.

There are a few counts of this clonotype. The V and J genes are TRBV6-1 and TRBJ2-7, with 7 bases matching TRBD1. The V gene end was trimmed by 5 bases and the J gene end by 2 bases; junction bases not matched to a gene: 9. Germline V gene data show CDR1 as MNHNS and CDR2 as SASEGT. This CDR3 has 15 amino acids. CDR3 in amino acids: CASSSSDRAAYEQYF. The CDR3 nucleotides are TGTGCCAGCAGTTCTTCCGACAGGGCTGCCTACGAGCAGTACTTC.

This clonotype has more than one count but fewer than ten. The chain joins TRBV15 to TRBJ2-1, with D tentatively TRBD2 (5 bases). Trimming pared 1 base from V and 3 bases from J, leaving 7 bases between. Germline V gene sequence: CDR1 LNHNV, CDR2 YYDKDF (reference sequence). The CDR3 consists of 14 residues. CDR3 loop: CATSRVRDYNEQFF. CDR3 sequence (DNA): TGTGCCACCAGCAGAGTCCGGGACTACAATGAGCAGTTCTTC.

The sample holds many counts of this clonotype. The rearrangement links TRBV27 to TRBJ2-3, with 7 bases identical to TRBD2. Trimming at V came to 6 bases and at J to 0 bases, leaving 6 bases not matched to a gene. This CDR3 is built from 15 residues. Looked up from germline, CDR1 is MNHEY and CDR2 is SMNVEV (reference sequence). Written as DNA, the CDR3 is TGTGCCAGCAGCTTCGGCGGGGGAAGCACAGATACGCAGTATTTT. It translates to CASSFGGGSTDTQYF.

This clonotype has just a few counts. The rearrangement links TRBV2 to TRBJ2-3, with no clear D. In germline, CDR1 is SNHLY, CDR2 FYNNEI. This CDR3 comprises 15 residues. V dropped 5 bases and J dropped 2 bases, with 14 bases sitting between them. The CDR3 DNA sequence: TGTGCCAGCAGTACCGGGCCCTCTTACACAGATACGCAGTATTTT. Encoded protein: CASSTGPSYTDTQYF. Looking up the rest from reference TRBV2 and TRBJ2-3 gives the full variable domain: EPEVTQTPSHQVTQMGQEVILRCVPISNHLYFYWYRQILGQKVEFLVSFYNNEISEKSEIFDDQFSVERPDGSNFTLKIRSTKLEDSAMYFCASSTGPSYTDTQYFGPGTRLTVL.

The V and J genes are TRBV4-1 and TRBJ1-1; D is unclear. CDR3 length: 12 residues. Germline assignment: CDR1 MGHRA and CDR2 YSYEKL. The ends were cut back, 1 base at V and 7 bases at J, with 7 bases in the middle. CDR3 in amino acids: CASSQVGLEAFF. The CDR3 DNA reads TGCGCCAGCAGCCAAGTTGGTCTTGAAGCTTTCTTT.

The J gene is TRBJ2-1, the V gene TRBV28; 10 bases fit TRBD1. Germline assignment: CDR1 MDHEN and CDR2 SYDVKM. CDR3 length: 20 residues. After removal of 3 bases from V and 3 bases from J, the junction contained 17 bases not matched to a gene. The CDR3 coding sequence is TGTGCCAGCAGTTTTGAATGGGGTAAGGGACAGGGGAGAGGCTACAATGAGCAGTTCTTC. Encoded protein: CASSFEWGKGQGRGYNEQFF. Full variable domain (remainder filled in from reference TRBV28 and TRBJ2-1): DVKVTQSSRYLVKRTGEKVFLECVQDMDHENMFWYRQDPGLGLRLIYFSYDVKMKEKGDIPEGYSVSREKKERFSLILESASTNQTSMYLCASSFEWGKGQGRGYNEQFFGPGTRLTVL.

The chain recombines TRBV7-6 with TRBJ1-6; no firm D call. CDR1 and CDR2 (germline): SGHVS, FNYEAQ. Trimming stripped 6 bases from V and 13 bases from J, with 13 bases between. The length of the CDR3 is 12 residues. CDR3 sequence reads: CASSNSGFPLHF. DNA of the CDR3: TGTGCCAGCAGTAATTCGGGGTTTCCCCTCCACTTT.

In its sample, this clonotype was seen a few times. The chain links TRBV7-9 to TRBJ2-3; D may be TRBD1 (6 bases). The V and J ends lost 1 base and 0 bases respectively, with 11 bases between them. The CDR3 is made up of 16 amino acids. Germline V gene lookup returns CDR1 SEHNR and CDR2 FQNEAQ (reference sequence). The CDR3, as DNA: TGTGCCAGCAGCTTAGGGGACACCGGTAGCACAGATACGCAGTATTTT. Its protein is CASSLGDTGSTDTQYF.

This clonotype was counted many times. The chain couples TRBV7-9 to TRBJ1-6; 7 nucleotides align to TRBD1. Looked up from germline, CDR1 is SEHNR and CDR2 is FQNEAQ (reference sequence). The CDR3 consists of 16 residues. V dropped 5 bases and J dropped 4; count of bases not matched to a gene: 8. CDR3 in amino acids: CASSTQGEGYNSPLHF. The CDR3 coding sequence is TGTGCCAGCAGCACCCAGGGGGAGGGTTATAATTCACCCCTCCACTTT.

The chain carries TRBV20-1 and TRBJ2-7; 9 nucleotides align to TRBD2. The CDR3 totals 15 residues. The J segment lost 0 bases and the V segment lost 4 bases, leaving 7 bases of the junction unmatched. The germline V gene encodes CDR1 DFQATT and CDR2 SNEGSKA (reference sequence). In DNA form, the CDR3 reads TGCAGTGCTACCTCTAGCGGGGTAAGCTCCTACGAGCAGTACTTC. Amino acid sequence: CSATSSGVSSYEQYF.

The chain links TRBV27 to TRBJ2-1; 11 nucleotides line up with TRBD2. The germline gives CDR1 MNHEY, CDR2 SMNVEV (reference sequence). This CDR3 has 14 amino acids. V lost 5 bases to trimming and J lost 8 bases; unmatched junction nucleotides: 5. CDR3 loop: CASSATSGAYEQFF. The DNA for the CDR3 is TGTGCCAGCAGTGCGACTAGCGGGGCCTATGAGCAGTTCTTC.

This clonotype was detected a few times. The CDR3 here is CASSVDTNSNQPQHF. Here the CDR3 DNA reads TGTGCCAGTAGTGTCGACACTAATAGCAATCAGCCCCAGCATTTT. V gene TRBV19 combines with J gene TRBJ1-5, with D unclear. V lost 5 bases, J lost 0 bases, and 11 bases lay in between. The CDR3 is 15 amino acids. Looked up from germline, CDR1 is LNHDA and CDR2 is SQIVND (reference sequence).

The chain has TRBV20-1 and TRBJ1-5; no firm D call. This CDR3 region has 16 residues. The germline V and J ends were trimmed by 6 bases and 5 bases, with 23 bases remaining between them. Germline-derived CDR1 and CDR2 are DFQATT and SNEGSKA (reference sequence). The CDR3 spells CSAMVFRTERYQPQHF. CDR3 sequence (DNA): TGCAGTGCAATGGTTTTCAGGACGGAGAGGTATCAGCCCCAGCATTTT.

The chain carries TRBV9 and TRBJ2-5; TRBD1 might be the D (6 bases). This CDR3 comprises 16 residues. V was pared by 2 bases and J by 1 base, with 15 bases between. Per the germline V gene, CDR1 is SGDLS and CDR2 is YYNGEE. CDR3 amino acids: CASSVGNWDIQETQYF. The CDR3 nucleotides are TGTGCCAGCAGCGTCGGGAACTGGGACATCCAAGAGACCCAGTACTTC.

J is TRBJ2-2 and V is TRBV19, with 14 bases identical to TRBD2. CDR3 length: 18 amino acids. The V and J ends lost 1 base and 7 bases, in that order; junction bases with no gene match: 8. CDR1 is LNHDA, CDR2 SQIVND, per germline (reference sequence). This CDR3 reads CASSIGLAGGPVDGELFF. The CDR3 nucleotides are TGTGCCAGTAGTATAGGACTAGCGGGGGGGCCGGTGGACGGGGAGCTGTTTTTT.

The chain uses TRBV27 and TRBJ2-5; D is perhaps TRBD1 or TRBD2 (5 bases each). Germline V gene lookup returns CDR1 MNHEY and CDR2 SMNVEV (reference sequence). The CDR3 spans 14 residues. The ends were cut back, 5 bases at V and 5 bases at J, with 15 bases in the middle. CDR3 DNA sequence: TGTGCCAGCAGTCCGGGGATTTGGGGGGAGACCCAGTACTTC. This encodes CASSPGIWGETQYF.

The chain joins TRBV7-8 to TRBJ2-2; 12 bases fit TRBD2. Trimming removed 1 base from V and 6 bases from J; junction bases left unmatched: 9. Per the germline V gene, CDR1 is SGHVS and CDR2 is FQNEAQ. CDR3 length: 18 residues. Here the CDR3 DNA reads TGTGCCAGCAGCTTAGACCCCCTAGCGGGGGGGTGGGCCGGGGAGCTGTTTTTT. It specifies CASSLDPLAGGWAGELFF.

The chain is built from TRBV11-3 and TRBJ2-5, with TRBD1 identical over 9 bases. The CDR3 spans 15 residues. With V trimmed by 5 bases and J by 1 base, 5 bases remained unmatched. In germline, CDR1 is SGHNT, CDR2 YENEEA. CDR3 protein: CASSPGDRVQETQYF. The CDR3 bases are TGTGCCAGCAGCCCTGGGGACAGGGTCCAAGAGACCCAGTACTTC.